The clone carrying this T cell receptor (beta chain) was counted a single time. As yet, its antigen is unknown. The V end was cut by 5 bases, the J end by 1 base, with 15 bases between. This CDR3 is 16 amino acids long. The V gene's germline CDR1 is MDHEN and CDR2 SYDVKM. In the PCR, 60 Vbeta and 13 Jbeta primers were used. Only in-frame clones appear in the TCRdb table, and some are missing; sequencing was by immunoSEQ multiplex PCR. The sample lists around 150,000 clones; 88% were seen once. Donors were ostensibly healthy at sampling, although undocumented immune exposures were probable. These data originate in a study of cytomegalovirus exposure and HLA in healthy donors. Across the study: Unique TCR beta sequences numbering over 100 million came from approximately 180 million T cells in an earlier analysis. General study findings and limits: Near-uniform donor sequencing depth was presumed by presence/absence analyses.

This clonotype was sampled from a woman between 40 and 50 years old in good health and CMV-seronegative. J is TRBJ2-1 and V is TRBV28; a weak D match, TRBD2 (5 bases). The sequenced sample was PBMCs. The DNA for the CDR3 is TGTGCCAGCAGTCCGGCCGGACTCCCGTCCTACAATGAGCAGTTCTTC. Encoded protein: CASSPAGLPSYNEQFF. Based on the CDR3 plus reference TRBV28 and TRBJ2-1, the full variable domain is DVKVTQSSRYLVKRTGEKVFLECVQDMDHENMFWYRQDPGLGLRLIYFSYDVKMKEKGDIPEGYSVSREKKERFSLILESASTNQTSMYLCASSPAGLPSYNEQFFGPGTRLTVL.